The 2 T cell receptor beta chains in this list originate from one sample, sequenced in a study of shared clonotypes between healthy human individuals. Naive CD8 populations comprised CD45RO-negative cells positively selected for CCR7, excluding terminally differentiated effector memory CD45RA+ cells. Libraries were prepared by immunoSEQ multiplex PCR; TCRdb keeps only in-frame clonotypes and omits some of them. The data hold around 2.1 million clones, with 93% observed a single time. What was sequenced was naive CD8+ T cells from PBMCs. These receptors were collected from a young man in good health. Some clones in this sample may be carry-over from other donors' samples.

This chain joins TRBV27 and TRBJ2-5; 9 bases are shared with TRBD1. From germline, CDR1 is MNHEY and CDR2 SMNVEV (reference sequence). J was trimmed by 5 bases and V by 5 bases; bases with no gene match: 9. CDR3 length: 15 amino acids. The CDR3 loop reads CASSLLGTGMETQYF. CDR3 bases: TGTGCCAGCAGTCTCCTCGGGACAGGGATGGAGACCCAGTACTTC.

This clone was seen a handful of times. Sequence at one end of the junction differs from germline and may be a read error. The rearrangement joins TRBV2 to TRBJ1-4, with no clear D. CDR3 length equals 11 residues. CDR1 is SNHLY, CDR2 FYNNEI, per germline. CDR3: CASSEAEKLFF. In DNA form, the CDR3 reads TGTGCCAGCAGCGAAGCTGAAAAACTGTTTTTT.